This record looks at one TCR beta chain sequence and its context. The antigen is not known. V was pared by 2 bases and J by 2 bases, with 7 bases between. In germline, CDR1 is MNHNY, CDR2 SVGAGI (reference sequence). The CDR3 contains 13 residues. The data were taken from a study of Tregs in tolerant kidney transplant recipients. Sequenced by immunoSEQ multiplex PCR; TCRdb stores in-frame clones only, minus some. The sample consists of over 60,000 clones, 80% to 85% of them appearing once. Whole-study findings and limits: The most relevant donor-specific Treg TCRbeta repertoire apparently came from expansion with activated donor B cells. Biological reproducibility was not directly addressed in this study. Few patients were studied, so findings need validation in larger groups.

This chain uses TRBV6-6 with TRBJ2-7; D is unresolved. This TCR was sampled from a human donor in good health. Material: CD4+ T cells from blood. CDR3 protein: CASSYQETYEQYF. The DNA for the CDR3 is TGTGCCAGCAGTTACCAGGAGACCTACGAGCAGTACTTC.